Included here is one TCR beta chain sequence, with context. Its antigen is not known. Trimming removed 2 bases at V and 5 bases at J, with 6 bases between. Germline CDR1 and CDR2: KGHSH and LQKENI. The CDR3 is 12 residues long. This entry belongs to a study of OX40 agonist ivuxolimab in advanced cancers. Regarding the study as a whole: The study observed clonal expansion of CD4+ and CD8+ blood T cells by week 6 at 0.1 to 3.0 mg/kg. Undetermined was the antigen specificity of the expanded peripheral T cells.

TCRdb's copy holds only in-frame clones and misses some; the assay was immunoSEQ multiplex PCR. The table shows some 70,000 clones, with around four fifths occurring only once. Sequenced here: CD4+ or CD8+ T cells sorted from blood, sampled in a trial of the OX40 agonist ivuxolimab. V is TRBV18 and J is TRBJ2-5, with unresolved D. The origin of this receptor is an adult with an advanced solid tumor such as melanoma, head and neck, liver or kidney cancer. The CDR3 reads CASSPSSETQYF. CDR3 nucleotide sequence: TGTGCCAGCTCACCATCGTCGGAGACCCAGTACTTC.